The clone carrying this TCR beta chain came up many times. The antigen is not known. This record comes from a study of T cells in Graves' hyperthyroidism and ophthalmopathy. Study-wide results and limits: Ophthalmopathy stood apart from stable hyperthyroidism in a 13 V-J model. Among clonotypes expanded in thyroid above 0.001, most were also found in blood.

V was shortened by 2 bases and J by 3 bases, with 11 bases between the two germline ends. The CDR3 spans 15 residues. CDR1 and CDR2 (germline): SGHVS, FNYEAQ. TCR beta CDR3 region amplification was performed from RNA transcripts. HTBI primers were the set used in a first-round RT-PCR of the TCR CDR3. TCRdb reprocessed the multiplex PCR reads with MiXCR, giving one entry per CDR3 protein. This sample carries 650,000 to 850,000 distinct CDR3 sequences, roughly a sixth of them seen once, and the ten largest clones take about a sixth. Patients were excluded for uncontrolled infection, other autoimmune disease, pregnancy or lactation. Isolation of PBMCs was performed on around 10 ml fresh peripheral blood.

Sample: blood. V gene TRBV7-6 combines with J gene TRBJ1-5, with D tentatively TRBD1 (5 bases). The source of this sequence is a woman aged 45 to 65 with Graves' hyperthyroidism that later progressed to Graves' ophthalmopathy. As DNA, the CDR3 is TGTGCCAGCAGCTTATCGGACGGACACAATCAGCCCCAGCATTTT. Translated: CASSLSDGHNQPQHF.